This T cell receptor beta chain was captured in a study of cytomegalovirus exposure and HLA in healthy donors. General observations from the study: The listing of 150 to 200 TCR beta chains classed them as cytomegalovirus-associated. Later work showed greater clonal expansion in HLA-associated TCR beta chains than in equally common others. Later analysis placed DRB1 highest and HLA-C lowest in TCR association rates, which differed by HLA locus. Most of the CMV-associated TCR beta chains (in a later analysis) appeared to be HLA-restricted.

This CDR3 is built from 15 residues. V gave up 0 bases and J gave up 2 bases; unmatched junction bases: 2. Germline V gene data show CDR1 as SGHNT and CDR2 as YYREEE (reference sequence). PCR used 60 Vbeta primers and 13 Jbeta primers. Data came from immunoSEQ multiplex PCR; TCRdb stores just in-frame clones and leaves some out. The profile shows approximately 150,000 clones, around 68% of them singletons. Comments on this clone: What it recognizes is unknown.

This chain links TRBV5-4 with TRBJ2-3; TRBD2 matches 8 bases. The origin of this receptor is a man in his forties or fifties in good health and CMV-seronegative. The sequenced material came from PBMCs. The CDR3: CASSLDGGDTDTQYF. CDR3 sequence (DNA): TGTGCCAGCAGCTTGGACGGGGGGGACACAGATACGCAGTATTTT.